The 27 T cell receptor beta chains reported below all come from one sample, sequenced in a study of shared T cell receptors in the human thymus. Repertoires were generated with immunoSEQ multiplex PCR, while TCRdb's copy carries only in-frame clones and drops some. The profile shows 550,000 to 800,000 clones, around 85% of them singletons. These data were also filed under a second study, of human thymus T cells.

The sequenced sample was thymocytes. The receptor source for this set is a girl less than two years old with a congenital heart defect.

This clone occurred once. The sample carries other DNA sequences with the same CDR3. The CDR3 DNA reads TGTGCCAGCAGCGTAGGAATAGGGGGCCGCGTTTCGTATAATTCACCCCTCCACTTT. As protein: CASSVGIGGRVSYNSPLHF. The chain links TRBV9 to TRBJ1-6, with 7 bases aligning to TRBD1. Germline V gene lookup returns CDR1 SGDLS and CDR2 YYNGEE. The CDR3 loop spans 19 amino acids. Germline trimming cut 0 bases from V and 4 bases from J; bases unmatched to any gene: 13.

This chain uses TRBV4-1 with TRBJ2-1, with a tentative D call TRBD2 (6 bases). V was shortened by 3 bases and J by 7 bases, with 25 bases between the two germline ends. From germline, CDR1 is MGHRA and CDR2 YSYEKL. This CDR3 region has 18 residues. This chain's CDR3 is CASSHPKPGPVGGNEQFF. The CDR3 DNA reads TGCGCCAGCAGCCATCCTAAACCGGGACCTGTGGGGGGAAATGAGCAGTTCTTC.

The chain is built from TRBV4-2 and TRBJ1-4; maybe TRBD1 (5 bases). Deletions cut 0 bases from V and 4 bases from J, with 18 bases between. Germline V gene sequence: CDR1 LGHNA, CDR2 YNFKEQ. The CDR3 is made up of 18 amino acids. The CDR3 region is CASSQDPFRQPVNEKLFF. The CDR3, as DNA: TGTGCCAGCAGCCAAGACCCCTTTAGACAGCCAGTTAATGAAAAACTGTTTTTT.

The chain has TRBV5-5 and TRBJ1-2; D is possibly TRBD1 (5 bases). Trimming left V 5 bases short and J 4 bases short, with 21 bases between. Looked up from germline, CDR1 is SGHKS and CDR2 is YYEKEE (reference sequence). CDR3 length: 16 amino acids. In nucleotides, the CDR3 is TGTGCCAGCAGAGTGGGGGGGTGGGATAGACTCTATGGCTACACCTTC. Translating gives CASRVGGWDRLYGYTF. The variable domain in full, with the rest retrieved from reference TRBV5-5 and TRBJ1-2, is DAGVTQSPTHLIKTRGQQVTLRCSPISGHKSVSWYQQVLGQGPQFIFQYYEKEERGRGNFPDRFSARQFPNYSSELNVNALLLGDSALYLCASRVGGWDRLYGYTFGSGTRLTVV.

J is TRBJ2-7 and V is TRBV19; no clear D gene. The germline V gene has CDR1 LNHDA and CDR2 SQIVND (reference sequence). The CDR3 has 17 amino acids. Trimming pared 0 bases from V and 0 bases from J, leaving 15 bases between. CDR3 sequence (DNA): TGTGCCAGTAGTATAGATCGAGGTCGCAGATCCTCCTACGAGCAGTACTTC. This gives the protein CASSIDRGRRSSYEQYF. The whole variable domain, remainder taken from reference TRBV19 and TRBJ2-7, is DGGITQSPKYLFRKEGQNVTLSCEQNLNHDAMYWYRQDPGQGLRLIYYSQIVNDFQKGDIAEGYSVSREKKESFPLTVTSAQKNPTAFYLCASSIDRGRRSSYEQYFGPGTRLTVT.

This clone occurred a few times. The CDR3 protein is CASSLQGEGNTIYF. Written as DNA, the CDR3 is TGTGCCAGCAGCTTACAGGGGGAAGGAAACACCATATATTTT. This chain uses TRBV7-9 with TRBJ1-3; 7 bases fit TRBD1. This CDR3 spans 14 amino acids. J gave up 4 bases and V 2 bases, and 2 bases lay outside the gene matches. Germline V CDR1 and CDR2: SEHNR, FQNEAQ (reference sequence).

The chain joins TRBV4-1 to TRBJ2-7, with D perhaps matching TRBD2 (7 bases). The V end was cut by 4 bases, the J end by 0 bases, with 16 bases between. From germline, CDR1 is MGHRA and CDR2 YSYEKL. The CDR3 runs 16 residues. CDR3 sequence (DNA): TGCGCCAGCAGCCCAGAGGGGGGGAACTTCTCCTACGAGCAGTACTTC. Translated, it gives CASSPEGGNFSYEQYF.

This chain uses TRBV6-5 with TRBJ1-2; 9 bases match TRBD1. This CDR3 spans 14 amino acids. Germline trimming cut 6 bases from V and 4 bases from J; bases unmatched to any gene: 6. Germline V gives CDR1 MNHEY, CDR2 SVGAGI. Here the CDR3 DNA reads TGTGCCAGCAGGGGCCTGGACAGGGGCTATGGCTACACCTTC. Its translation: CASRGLDRGYGYTF.

This sequence joins TRBV7-2 and TRBJ1-2; no clear D gene. This CDR3 has 12 residues. Germline loops: CDR1 SGHTA, CDR2 FQGNSA. Trimming pared 2 bases from V and 5 bases from J, leaving 6 bases between. CDR3 region: CASSLSGYGYTF. The DNA of the CDR3 is TGTGCCAGCAGCTTATCGGGGTATGGCTACACCTTC.

This clone appeared a few times. This chain uses TRBV28 with TRBJ1-1; D is perhaps TRBD1 (5 bases). The germline gives CDR1 MDHEN, CDR2 SYDVKM. The V gene lost 6 bases and the J gene lost 7 bases, with 24 bases spanning the gap. This CDR3 is built from 16 residues. In nucleotides, the CDR3 is TGTGCCAGCAGCGCCAGCCCACAGTGGGGGAGGATTGAAGCTTTCTTT. This codes for CASSASPQWGRIEAFF.

This rearrangement joins TRBV5-1 to TRBJ1-6, with D unresolved. Looked up from germline, CDR1 is SGHRS and CDR2 is YFSETQ. V was clipped by 4 bases and J by 0 bases, with 14 bases between them. CDR3 length: 17 residues. CDR3 sequence (DNA): TGCGCCAGCAGCCTAGGTGGTGAGAGCTCCTATAATTCACCCCTCCACTTT. It encodes CASSLGGESSYNSPLHF.

This clone occurred a few times. CDR3: CASSWDSNTEAFF. CDR3 bases: TGCGCCAGCAGCTGGGACAGTAACACTGAAGCTTTCTTT. The rearrangement links TRBV5-1 to TRBJ1-1, with 7 positions matching TRBD1. With 3 bases clipped from V and 2 bases from J, the junction kept 1 base outside the gene matches. The CDR3 is 13 residues long. Germline values: CDR1 SGHRS, CDR2 YFSETQ.

A single count supports this clone. The junction shows a germline mismatch at one end, possibly a read error. J is TRBJ1-1 and V is TRBV6-4, with TRBD1 matching 7 bases. CDR1 MRHNA and CDR2 SNTAGT come from the germline V gene. The CDR3 totals 15 residues. CDR3 DNA: TGTGCCAGCAGAGACCATGCGGGACAGCTCGCGAATGAGGTCTTT. Encoded protein: CASRDHAGQLANEVF.

This clone was detected only once. This sequence joins TRBV5-1 and TRBJ1-6; D is uncertain. CDR1 and CDR2 (germline): SGHRS, YFSETQ. The CDR3 runs to 14 residues. Trimming shortened V by 4 bases and J by 7 bases, and 12 bases separated the two germline ends. CDR3 coding DNA: TGCGCCAGCAGCCTCCAGGAGGCGAATTCACCCCTCCACTTT. The encoded protein is CASSLQEANSPLHF.

This sequence joins TRBV9 and TRBJ2-7; 7 nucleotides match TRBD1. The V and J ends lost 2 bases and 5 bases, in that order; junction bases with no gene match: 7. This CDR3 spans 14 amino acids. Germline CDR1 reads SGDLS; CDR2 reads YYNGEE. CDR3 in DNA: TGTGCCAGCAGCGTCACAGGGGTTCCCGACGAGCAGTACTTC. Protein: CASSVTGVPDEQYF.

The chain combines TRBV15 with TRBJ2-7, with 11 bases fitting TRBD2. With V trimmed by 3 bases and J by 6 bases, 10 bases remained unmatched. The CDR3 totals 16 residues. CDR1 LNHNV and CDR2 YYDKDF come from the germline V gene (reference sequence). The CDR3 DNA sequence: TGTGCCACCAGCAGGATGCTACCTAGCGGGGGGCCCGAGCAGTACTTC. Protein sequence: CATSRMLPSGGPEQYF.

The gene calls are TRBV5-4 and TRBJ1-2, with 10 bases aligning to TRBD1. Germline CDR1 and CDR2: SGHNT and YYREEE (reference sequence). Trimming at V came to 3 bases and at J to 0 bases, leaving 8 bases not matched to a gene. The CDR3 runs to 17 residues. CDR3 nucleotide sequence: TGTGCCAGCAGCTCGACAGGGGGCGCGGGGGCTAACTATGGCTACACCTTC. Its translation: CASSSTGGAGANYGYTF.

This chain uses TRBV20-1 with TRBJ2-7; D remains ambiguous. Per germline, CDR1 DFQATT and CDR2 SNEGSKA (reference sequence). V lost 3 bases, J lost 3 bases, and 6 bases lay in between. The CDR3 contains 11 residues. CDR3 sequence reads: CSASSGYEQYF. The CDR3 DNA follows: TGCAGTGCTAGTTCAGGCTACGAGCAGTACTTC.

V usage is TRBV11-2 and J usage is TRBJ1-1, with 7 positions matching TRBD1. The CDR3 contains 12 residues. In germline, CDR1 is SGHAT, CDR2 FQNNGV. Germline trimming cut 4 bases from V and 7 bases from J; bases unmatched to any gene: 3. CDR3 sequence reads: CASSSGTVEAFF. Written as DNA, the CDR3 is TGTGCCAGCAGCTCTGGGACAGTTGAAGCTTTCTTT.

J is TRBJ1-6 and V is TRBV30, with D possibly matching TRBD1 (5 bases). V lost 3 bases and J 9 bases, leaving 15 bases between the germline ends. This CDR3 comprises 14 residues. Germline CDR1 is GTSNPN and CDR2 is SVGIG (reference sequence). The DNA of the CDR3 is TGTGCCTGGAGCCGGACGGGGGGATCTTCACCCCTCCACTTT. Encoded protein: CAWSRTGGSSPLHF.

The chain has TRBV4-1 and TRBJ2-1; tentatively, D is TRBD1 (5 bases). The V and J ends lost 0 bases and 1 base respectively, with 10 bases between them. The germline V gene has CDR1 MGHRA and CDR2 YSYEKL. This CDR3 comprises 16 residues. CDR3 coding DNA: TGCGCCAGCAGCCAAGACCGCAGGGCGTCCTACAATGAGCAGTTCTTC. Encoded protein: CASSQDRRASYNEQFF.

The V and J genes are TRBV5-6 and TRBJ2-5, with D tentatively TRBD2 (6 bases). CDR1 and CDR2 (germline): SGHDT, YYEEEE. The CDR3 contains 13 residues. V shed 0 bases and J shed 9 bases, with 12 bases lying between them. The DNA of the CDR3 is TGTGCCAGCAGCTTGGGGGAGGACGGGTCCCAGTACTTC. It codes for CASSLGEDGSQYF.

The chain carries TRBV7-6 and TRBJ1-2; 12 bases align to TRBD1. The V and J ends lost 5 bases and 0 bases, in that order; junction bases with no gene match: 16. Germline V lookup: CDR1 SGHVS, CDR2 FNYEAQ. The CDR3 spans 20 residues. The CDR3 DNA is TGTGCCAGCAGCCACCGACTGCCGGGACAGGGGGCATTTGCTAACTATGGCTACACCTTC. It yields the protein CASSHRLPGQGAFANYGYTF. Complete variable domain (other parts from reference TRBV7-6 and TRBJ1-2): GAGVSQSPRYKVTKRGQDVALRCDPISGHVSLYWYRQALGQGPEFLTYFNYEAQQDKSGLPNDRFSAERPEGSISTLTIQRTEQRDSAMYRCASSHRLPGQGAFANYGYTFGSGTRLTVV.

The chain couples TRBV4-1 to TRBJ2-1, with 7 nucleotides matching TRBD1. Germline lookup yields CDR1 MGHRA and CDR2 YSYEKL. With 4 bases clipped from V and 5 bases from J, the junction kept 8 bases outside the gene matches. The CDR3 spans 15 residues. This chain's CDR3 is CASSRRQGPHNEQFF. As DNA, the CDR3 is TGCGCCAGCAGCCGAAGACAGGGCCCCCACAATGAGCAGTTCTTC.

This clone was seen more than once but under ten times. The genes are TRBV5-1 and TRBJ1-1; the D gene is possibly TRBD1 (5 bases). V lost 0 bases and J 5 bases, leaving 17 bases between the germline ends. The CDR3 totals 16 residues. Germline CDR1 reads SGHRS; CDR2 reads YFSETQ. CDR3 sequence reads: CASSLAARGGSTEAFF. CDR3 bases: TGCGCCAGCAGCTTGGCCGCACGCGGGGGGTCAACTGAAGCTTTCTTT.

The rearrangement links TRBV7-8 to TRBJ2-1; TRBD2 aligns across 7 bases. This CDR3 has 15 amino acids. Germline V gene data show CDR1 as SGHVS and CDR2 as FQNEAQ. Germline trimming cut 3 bases from V and 5 bases from J; bases unmatched to any gene: 7. The CDR3 sequence: CASSLSGTNNNEQFF. CDR3 bases: TGTGCCAGCAGCTTGAGCGGGACCAATAACAATGAGCAGTTCTTC. The full variable domain, with the rest looked up from reference TRBV7-8 and TRBJ2-1, is GAGVSQSPRYKVAKRGQDVALRCDPISGHVSLFWYQQALGQGPEFLTYFQNEAQLDKSGLPSDRFFAERPEGSVSTLKIQRTQQEDSAVYLCASSLSGTNNNEQFFGPGTRLTVL.

There are a few counts of this clone. The V call is TRBV5-6, the J call TRBJ2-1, with TRBD2 matching over 13 bases. The CDR3 sequence is 19 residues long. CDR1 and CDR2 from the germline V gene are SGHDT and YYEEEE. Trimming at V came to 4 bases and at J to 7 bases, leaving 17 bases not matched to a gene. CDR3 nucleotides: TGTGCCAGCAGCCCACCTGAAGGACTAGCGGGGGTAAGTGGTAATGAGCAGTTCTTC. Protein sequence: CASSPPEGLAGVSGNEQFF.